This TCR beta chain was retrieved from a study of blood T cell repertoires in COVID-19. On the study more broadly: Acute and convalescent COVID-19 samples came from the United States, Italy and Spain. PBMCs, B-cell-depleted T cells, or T cells were the source of the cDNA or gDNA that made up the material.

This clone has a single count. The junction differs from germline at one of its ends, possibly a read error. Germline V gene lookup returns CDR1 SEHNR and CDR2 FQNEAQ (reference sequence). The CDR3 contains 14 residues. Profiled with immunoSEQ multiplex PCR; TCRdb holds only in-frame clones, not every one. The sample shows fewer than 300,000 clones, roughly 85% of them seen only once. The origin of this receptor is a man between 45 and 60 years old with active or convalescent COVID-19. This chain uses TRBV7-9 with TRBJ2-5; 8 nucleotides align to TRBD1. Sequenced sample: peripheral blood. DNA of the CDR3: TGTGCCAGCAGCTACGGGGACAGGAAAGAAACCCAGTACTTC. Translated: CASSYGDRKETQYF. The full variable domain, its missing parts supplied by reference TRBV7-9 and TRBJ2-5, is DTGVSQNPRHKITKRGQNVTFRCDPISEHNRLYWYRQTLGQGPEFLTYFQNEAQLEKSRLLSDRFSAERPKGSFSTLEIQRTEQGDSAMYLCASSYGDRKETQYFGPGTRLLVL.